Listed below are T cell receptor beta chains from one sample, sequenced in a study of graft-versus-host responses after intestinal transplantation. The assay was immunoSEQ multiplex PCR, and TCRdb's table has in-frame clones only and misses some. The top ten hold roughly 13% of the sample, which has about 15,000 clones, approximately 59% seen once. Material: ileum tissue, obtained 524 days after transplant. The receptors come from a human patient who received an intestinal transplant, so some T cells may come from the graft donor. Each CDR3 is given with its conserved first and last residue. Each record gives: CDR3 DNA, CDR3 protein, D gene, J gene, clone size, V gene. A D gene is named only where the DNA matches it firmly. Expanded clones get a size class; other rows say once, few or many, or leave the size out.

CDR3 DNA: TGTGCCAGCAGCTTTGGGCCCAATGAAAAACTGTTTTTT
CDR3 protein: CASSFGPNEKLFF
D gene: .
J gene: TRBJ1-4
clone size: .
V gene: TRBV5-4

CDR3 DNA: TGTGCCAGCCTCATTGCCGGGTTGCCCTACAATGAGCAGTTCTTC
CDR3 protein: CASLIAGLPYNEQFF
D gene: .
J gene: TRBJ2-1
clone size: .
V gene: TRBV7-2

CDR3 DNA: TGTGCCAGCAGCTCCCTGGGGGCAGGGTCAAACTATGGCTACACCTTC
CDR3 protein: CASSSLGAGSNYGYTF
D gene: .
J gene: TRBJ1-2
clone size: few
V gene: TRBV7-8

CDR3 DNA: TGCGCCAGCAGCGCAGGGGGCTCTGGGGCCAACGTCCTGACTTTC
CDR3 protein: CASSAGGSGANVLTF
D gene: TRBD1
J gene: TRBJ2-6
clone size: .
V gene: TRBV5-1

CDR3 DNA: TGTGCCAGCAGCCGGGACACTGAAGCTTTCTTT
CDR3 protein: CASSRDTEAFF
D gene: .
J gene: TRBJ1-1
clone size: .
V gene: TRBV6-5

CDR3 DNA: TGTGCCATCAGTGAGGGGGGACTAGCGTCGATGACGCAGTATTTT
CDR3 protein: CAISEGGLASMTQYF
D gene: TRBD2
J gene: TRBJ2-3
clone size: .
V gene: TRBV10-3

CDR3 DNA: TGTGCCAGCAGCTCGCTAGCGGGGAGTCCCACAGATACGCAGTATTTT
CDR3 protein: CASSSLAGSPTDTQYF
D gene: TRBD2
J gene: TRBJ2-3
clone size: once
V gene: TRBV7-8

CDR3 DNA: TGTGCCAGCAGTTTTGGGCGGGGGGGCCCCTACGAGCAGTACTTC
CDR3 protein: CASSFGRGGPYEQYF
D gene: TRBD2
J gene: TRBJ2-7
clone size: .
V gene: TRBV6-5

CDR3 DNA: TGTGCCAGCAGCTTACAGGGCAATCAGCCCCAGCATTTT
CDR3 protein: CASSLQGNQPQHF
D gene: .
J gene: TRBJ1-5
clone size: .
V gene: TRBV7-2

CDR3 DNA: TGTGCTAGTGGCCCCGGGGGGGGGCAAGAGACCCAGTACTTC
CDR3 protein: CASGPGGGQETQYF
D gene: TRBD2
J gene: TRBJ2-5
clone size: .
V gene: TRBV12-5

CDR3 DNA: TGCAGCGTTGATGTAGGGGGCGGAGGGACGCAGTATTTT
CDR3 protein: CSVDVGGGGTQYF
D gene: .
J gene: TRBJ2-3
clone size: .
V gene: TRBV29-1

CDR3 DNA: TGTGCCTGGAGTGTAGGGACAGGGGGTAACTATGGCTACACCTTC
CDR3 protein: CAWSVGTGGNYGYTF
D gene: TRBD1
J gene: TRBJ1-2
clone size: .
V gene: TRBV30

CDR3 DNA: TGTGCCAGCAGTTACTCCGACAGTCTGAATCAGCCCCAGCATTTT
CDR3 protein: CASSYSDSLNQPQHF
D gene: .
J gene: TRBJ1-5
clone size: .
V gene: TRBV6-6

CDR3 DNA: TGTGCCAGTAGTATGTCAGGGCCAGAGACCCAGTACTTC
CDR3 protein: CASSMSGPETQYF
D gene: .
J gene: TRBJ2-5
clone size: .
V gene: TRBV19